The 8 T cell receptor beta chains below come from one sample, sequenced in a study of T cells in Graves' hyperthyroidism and ophthalmopathy. Authors of the study amplified TCR beta CDR3 regions from RNA transcripts. Researchers ran a first-round RT-PCR on the TCR CDR3 using the HTBI primer set. TCRdb fed the multiplex PCR reads into MiXCR, producing one record per CDR3 protein. The sample lists about 350,000 distinct CDR3 sequences, over 15% occurring once. The specimen sequenced was blood. These receptors were obtained from a woman aged 40 to 55 with Graves' ophthalmopathy.

A remark on this clonotype: A much larger clone differs by one base, so this may be a read error. Because the CDR3 is missing its conserved closing phenylalanine or tryptophan, this is likely a read error. The genes are TRBV11-2 and TRBJ2-7; 8 nucleotides align to TRBD1. Germline assignment: CDR1 SGHAT and CDR2 FQNNGV. V lost 2 bases and J lost 5; bases outside the gene matches: 8. The CDR3 runs to 15 residues. The CDR3 reads CASSLILGQANEQYL. CDR3 sequence (DNA): TGTGCCAGCAGCTTAATTTTGGGACAGGCCAACGAGCAGTACCTC.

This clonotype occurred many times. This chain joins TRBV4-2 and TRBJ2-7; no clear D gene. CDR3 length equals 14 residues. Trimming left V 0 bases short and J 4 bases short, with 10 bases between. Per germline, CDR1 LGHNA and CDR2 YNFKEQ. The CDR3 region has the DNA TGTGCCAGCAGCCAAGAGGTTTCATCGTACGAGCAGTACTTC. Amino acid sequence: CASSQEVSSYEQYF.

This clonotype showed up many times. The V and J genes are TRBV29-1 and TRBJ2-7; 12 bases agree with TRBD2. The CDR3 has 14 amino acids. Trimming took 2 bases from V and 4 from J; bases not matched to a gene: 3. Germline lookup yields CDR1 SQVTM and CDR2 ANQGSEA. The CDR3 loop reads CSVEPTSGSYEQYF. The CDR3 nucleotides are TGCAGCGTTGAACCGACTAGCGGGAGTTACGAGCAGTACTTC.

Ten or more counts support this clonotype. The V gene is TRBV10-3, the J gene TRBJ1-4; D is perhaps TRBD1 (5 bases). V was cut by 11 bases and J by 10 bases, with 17 bases left in between. Germline-derived CDR1 and CDR2 are ENHRY and SYGVKD. This CDR3 contains 12 residues. The CDR3 nucleotides are TGTGCCTCAGGACATGGGGAGGGAAAACTGTTTTTT. Translated, it gives CASGHGEGKLFF.

This clonotype was seen many times. The V and J genes are TRBV29-1 and TRBJ1-1; D ambiguous. V was clipped by 4 bases and J by 6 bases, with 9 bases between them. Germline V gene data show CDR1 as SQVTM and CDR2 as ANQGSEA. CDR3 length: 11 residues. The CDR3 loop is CSVVDAPEAFF. The DNA of the CDR3 is TGCAGCGTTGTTGATGCCCCTGAAGCTTTCTTT.

In its sample, this clonotype was seen many times. The genes are TRBV6-2 or TRBV6-3 and TRBJ2-2, with D unresolved. Trimming shortened V by 2 bases and J by 6 bases, and 4 bases separated the two germline ends. The CDR3 extends over 12 amino acids. CDR1 is MNHEY, CDR2 SVGEGT, per germline. DNA of the CDR3: TGTGCCAGCAGTTACAGCGCCGGGGAGCTGTTTTTT. Translating it yields CASSYSAGELFF.

There are many counts of this clonotype. This may be a read error: a much more frequent sequence differs by one nucleotide. Here the CDR3 omits its conserved ending phenylalanine or tryptophan, so a read error is the likely source. This chain links TRBV6-4 with TRBJ1-1; 8 bases match TRBD1. CDR1 and CDR2 from the germline V gene are MRHNA and SNTAGT. With 5 bases clipped from V and 5 bases from J, the junction kept 16 bases outside the gene matches. CDR3 length: 17 residues. CDR3 bases: TGTGCCAGCAGTCCTAACCCGAACAGGGGGATTCGAACTGAAGCTTTCCTT. Protein product: CASSPNPNRGIRTEAFL.

The V gene is TRBV9, the J gene TRBJ1-2; D unclear. The germline CDR1 and CDR2 sequences are SGDLS and YYNGEE. The CDR3 contains 14 residues. Deletions cut 0 bases from V and 5 bases from J, with 11 bases between. CDR3 sequence: CASSVEGTVYGYTF. The CDR3 nucleotides are TGTGCCAGCAGCGTAGAAGGTACCGTATATGGCTACACCTTC.